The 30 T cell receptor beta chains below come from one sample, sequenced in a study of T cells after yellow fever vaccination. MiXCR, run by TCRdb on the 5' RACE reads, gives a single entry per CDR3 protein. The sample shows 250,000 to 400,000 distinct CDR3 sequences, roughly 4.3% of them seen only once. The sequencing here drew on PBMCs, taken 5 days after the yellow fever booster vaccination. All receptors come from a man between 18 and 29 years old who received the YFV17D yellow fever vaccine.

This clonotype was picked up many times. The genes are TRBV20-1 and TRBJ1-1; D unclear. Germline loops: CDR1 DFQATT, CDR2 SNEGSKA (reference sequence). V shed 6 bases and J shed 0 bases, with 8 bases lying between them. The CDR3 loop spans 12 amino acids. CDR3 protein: CSAPPMNTEAFF. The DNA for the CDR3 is TGCAGTGCACCTCCTATGAACACTGAAGCTTTCTTT.

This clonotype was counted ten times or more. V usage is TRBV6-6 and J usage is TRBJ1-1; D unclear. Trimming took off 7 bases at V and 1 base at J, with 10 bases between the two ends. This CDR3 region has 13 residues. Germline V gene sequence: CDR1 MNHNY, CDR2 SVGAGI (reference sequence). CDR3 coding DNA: TGTGCCAGCAACGGCAGGCCGAACACTGAAGCTTTCTTT. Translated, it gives CASNGRPNTEAFF.

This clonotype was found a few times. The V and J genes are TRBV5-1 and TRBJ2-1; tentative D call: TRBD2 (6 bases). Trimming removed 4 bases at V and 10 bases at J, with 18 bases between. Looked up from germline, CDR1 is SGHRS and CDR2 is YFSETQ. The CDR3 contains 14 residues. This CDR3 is CASSPYYDGLEQFF. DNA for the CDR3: TGCGCCAGCAGCCCGTATTATGACGGACTAGAGCAGTTCTTC.

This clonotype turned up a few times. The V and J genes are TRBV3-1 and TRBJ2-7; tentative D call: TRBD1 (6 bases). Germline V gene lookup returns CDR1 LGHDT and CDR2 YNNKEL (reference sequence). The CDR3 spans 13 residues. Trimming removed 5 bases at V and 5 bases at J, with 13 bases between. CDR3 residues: CASSFRKGDEQYF. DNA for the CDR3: TGTGCCAGCAGCTTCCGAAAGGGGGACGAGCAGTACTTC.

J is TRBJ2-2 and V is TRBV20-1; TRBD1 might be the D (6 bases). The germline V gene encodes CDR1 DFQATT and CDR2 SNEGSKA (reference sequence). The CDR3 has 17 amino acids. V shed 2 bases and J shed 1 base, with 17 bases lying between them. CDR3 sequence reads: CSARNPFSRGNTGELFF. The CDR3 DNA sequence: TGCAGTGCTAGAAATCCGTTTTCCAGGGGGAACACCGGGGAGCTGTTTTTT.

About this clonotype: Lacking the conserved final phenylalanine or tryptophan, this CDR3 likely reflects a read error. CDR3 in DNA: TGCGCCAGCAGCTTGGCTTTCGGTGAAAAACTGTTTCTT. Its translation is CASSLAFGEKLFL. This rearrangement joins TRBV5-1 to TRBJ1-4; D gene uncertain. Trimming removed 0 bases from V and 7 bases from J, with 7 bases in between. Germline CDR1 SGHRS, CDR2 YFSETQ. This CDR3 has 13 amino acids.

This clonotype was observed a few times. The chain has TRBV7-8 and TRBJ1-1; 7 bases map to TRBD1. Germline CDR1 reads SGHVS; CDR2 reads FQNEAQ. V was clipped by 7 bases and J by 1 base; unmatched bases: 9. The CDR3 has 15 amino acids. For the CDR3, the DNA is TGTGCCAGCATCCCGACAGGGAATCGGAACACTGAAGCTTTCTTT. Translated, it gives CASIPTGNRNTEAFF.

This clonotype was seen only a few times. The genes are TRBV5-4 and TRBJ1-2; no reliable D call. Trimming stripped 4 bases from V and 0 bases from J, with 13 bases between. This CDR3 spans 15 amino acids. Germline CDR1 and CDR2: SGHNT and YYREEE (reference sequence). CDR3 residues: CASSTDRVANYGYTF. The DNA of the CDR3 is TGTGCCAGCAGCACGGACCGAGTCGCTAACTATGGCTACACCTTC.

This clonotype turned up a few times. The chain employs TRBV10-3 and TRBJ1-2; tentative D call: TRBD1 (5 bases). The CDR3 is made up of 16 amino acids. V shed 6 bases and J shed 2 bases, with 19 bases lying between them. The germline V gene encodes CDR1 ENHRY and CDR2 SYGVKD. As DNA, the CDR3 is TGTGCCATCAGCCTAGGGGTGGCAGGGTTAAACTATGGCTACACCTTC. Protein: CAISLGVAGLNYGYTF.

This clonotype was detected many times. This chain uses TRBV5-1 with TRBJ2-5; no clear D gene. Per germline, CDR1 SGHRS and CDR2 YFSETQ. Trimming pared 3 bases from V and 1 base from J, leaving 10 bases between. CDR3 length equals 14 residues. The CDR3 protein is CASSWNGIQETQYF. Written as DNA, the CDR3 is TGCGCCAGCAGCTGGAACGGAATCCAAGAGACCCAGTACTTC.

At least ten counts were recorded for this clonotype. The CDR3 reads CASSWGQGSSPLHF. The CDR3 DNA is TGTGCCAGCAGCTGGGGACAGGGATCCTCACCCCTCCACTTT. The rearrangement uses TRBV5-8 and TRBJ1-6; 9 bases align to TRBD1. This CDR3 has 14 residues. CDR1 SGHTS and CDR2 YDEGEE come from the germline V gene. J was trimmed by 10 bases and V by 3 bases; bases with no gene match: 5.

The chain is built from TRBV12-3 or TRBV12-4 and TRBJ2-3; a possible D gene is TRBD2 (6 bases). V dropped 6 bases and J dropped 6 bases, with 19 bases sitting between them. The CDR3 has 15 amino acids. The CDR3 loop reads CASRTWDSAGDTQYF. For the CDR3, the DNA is TGTGCCAGCAGAACGTGGGACTCCGCAGGGGATACGCAGTATTTT.

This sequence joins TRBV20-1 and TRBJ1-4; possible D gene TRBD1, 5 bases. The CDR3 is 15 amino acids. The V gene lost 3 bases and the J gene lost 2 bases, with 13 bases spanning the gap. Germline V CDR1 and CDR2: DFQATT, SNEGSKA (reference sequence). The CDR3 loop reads CSASGGWTTNEKLFF. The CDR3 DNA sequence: TGCAGTGCTAGTGGGGGGTGGACGACTAATGAAAAACTGTTTTTT.

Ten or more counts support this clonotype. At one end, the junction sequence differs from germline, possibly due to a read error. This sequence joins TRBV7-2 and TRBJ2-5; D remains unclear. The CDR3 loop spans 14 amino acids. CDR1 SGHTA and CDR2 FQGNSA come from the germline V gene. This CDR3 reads CASSLGGRGETQYF. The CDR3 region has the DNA TGTGCCAGCAGTTTAGGCGGACGAGGAGAGACCCAGTACTTC.

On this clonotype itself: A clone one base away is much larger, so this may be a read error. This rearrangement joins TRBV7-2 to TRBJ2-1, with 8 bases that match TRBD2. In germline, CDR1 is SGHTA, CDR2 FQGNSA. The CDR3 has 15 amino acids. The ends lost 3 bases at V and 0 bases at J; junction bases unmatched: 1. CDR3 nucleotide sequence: TGTGCCAGCAGCTTTGCGGGGGGCTCCTACAATGAGCAGTTCTTC. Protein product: CASSFAGGSYNEQFF. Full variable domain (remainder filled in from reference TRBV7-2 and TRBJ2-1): GAGVSQSPSNKVTEKGKDVELRCDPISGHTALYWYRQSLGQGLEFLIYFQGNSAPDKSGLPSDRFSAERTGGSVSTLTIQRTQQEDSAVYLCASSFAGGSYNEQFFGPGTRLTVL.

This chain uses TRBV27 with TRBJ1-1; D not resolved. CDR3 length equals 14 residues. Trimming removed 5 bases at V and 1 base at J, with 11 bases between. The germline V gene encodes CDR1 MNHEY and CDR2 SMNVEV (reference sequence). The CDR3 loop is CASSQGSGNTEAFF. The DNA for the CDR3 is TGTGCCAGCAGTCAAGGATCGGGGAACACTGAAGCTTTCTTT.

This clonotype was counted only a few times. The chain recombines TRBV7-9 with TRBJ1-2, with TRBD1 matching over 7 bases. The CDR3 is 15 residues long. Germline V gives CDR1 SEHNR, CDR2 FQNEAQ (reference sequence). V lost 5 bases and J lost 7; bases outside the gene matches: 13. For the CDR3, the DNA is TGTGCCAGCAGCGCTAGCCAGAACAGGGGCAGTGGCTACACCTTC. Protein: CASSASQNRGSGYTF.

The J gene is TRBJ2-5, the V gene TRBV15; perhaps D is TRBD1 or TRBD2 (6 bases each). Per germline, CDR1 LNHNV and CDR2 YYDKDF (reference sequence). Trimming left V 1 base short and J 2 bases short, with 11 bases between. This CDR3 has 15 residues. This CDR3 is CATSRGGASQETQYF. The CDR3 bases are TGTGCCACCAGCAGAGGGGGGGCCTCTCAAGAGACCCAGTACTTC.

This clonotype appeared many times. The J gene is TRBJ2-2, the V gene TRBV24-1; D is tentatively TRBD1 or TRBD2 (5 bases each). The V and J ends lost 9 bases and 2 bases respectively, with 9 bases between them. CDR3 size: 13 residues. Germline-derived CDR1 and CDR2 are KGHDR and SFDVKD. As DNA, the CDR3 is TGTGCCACCGGGACCGACAACACCGGGGAGCTGTTTTTT. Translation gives CATGTDNTGELFF.

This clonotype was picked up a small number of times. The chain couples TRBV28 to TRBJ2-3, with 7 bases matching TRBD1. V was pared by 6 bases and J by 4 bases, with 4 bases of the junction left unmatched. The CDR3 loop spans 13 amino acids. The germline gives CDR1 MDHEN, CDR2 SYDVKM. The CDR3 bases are TGTGCCAGCAGGAGGACAGGTGCAGATACGCAGTATTTT. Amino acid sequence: CASRRTGADTQYF.

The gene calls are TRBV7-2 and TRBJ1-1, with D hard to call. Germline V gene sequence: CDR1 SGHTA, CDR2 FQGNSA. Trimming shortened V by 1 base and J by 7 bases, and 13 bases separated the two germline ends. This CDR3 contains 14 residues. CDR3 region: CASSLGRTVIEAFF. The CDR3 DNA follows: TGTGCCAGCAGCTTAGGAAGGACCGTTATTGAAGCTTTCTTT.

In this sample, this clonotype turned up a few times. The CDR3 here is CASSGLAGTEQFF. CDR3 nucleotides: TGCGCCAGCAGTGGCCTAGCGGGGACTGAGCAGTTCTTC. The chain has TRBV10-2 and TRBJ2-1, with 9 bases fitting TRBD2. Losses at the gene ends were 4 bases for V and 9 bases for J; bases not matched to a gene: 4. The germline V gene has CDR1 WSHSY and CDR2 SAAADI. This CDR3 is 13 amino acids long.

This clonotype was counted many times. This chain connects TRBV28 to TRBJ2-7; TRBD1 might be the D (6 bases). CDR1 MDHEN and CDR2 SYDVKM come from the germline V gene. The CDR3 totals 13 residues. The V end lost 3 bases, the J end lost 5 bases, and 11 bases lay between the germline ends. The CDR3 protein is CASSFKDRHEQYV. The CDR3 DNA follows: TGTGCCAGCAGTTTTAAGGACAGACACGAGCAGTACGTC.

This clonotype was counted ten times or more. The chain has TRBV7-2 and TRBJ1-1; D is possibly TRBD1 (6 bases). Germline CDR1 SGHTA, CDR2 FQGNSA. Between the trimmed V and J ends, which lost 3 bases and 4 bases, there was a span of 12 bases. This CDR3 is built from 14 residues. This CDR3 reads CASSFRGGGTEAFF. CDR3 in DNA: TGTGCCAGCAGCTTTAGGGGAGGGGGCACTGAAGCTTTCTTT.

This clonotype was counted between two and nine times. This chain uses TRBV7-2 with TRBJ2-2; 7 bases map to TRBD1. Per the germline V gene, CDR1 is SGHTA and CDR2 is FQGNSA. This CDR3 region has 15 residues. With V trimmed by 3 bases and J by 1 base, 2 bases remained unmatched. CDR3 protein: CASSFGTVNTGELFF. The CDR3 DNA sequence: TGTGCCAGCAGCTTCGGGACAGTGAACACCGGGGAGCTGTTTTTT.

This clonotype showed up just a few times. CDR3 bases: TGCAGTGCCTCTCGGAGTCCGAGTAACACCGGGGAGCTGTTTTTT. Amino acids: CSASRSPSNTGELFF. The rearrangement joins TRBV20-1 to TRBJ2-2, with unresolved D. Germline lookup yields CDR1 DFQATT and CDR2 SNEGSKA (reference sequence). The CDR3 runs 15 residues. The V end lost 6 bases, the J end lost 2 bases, and 16 bases lay between the germline ends.

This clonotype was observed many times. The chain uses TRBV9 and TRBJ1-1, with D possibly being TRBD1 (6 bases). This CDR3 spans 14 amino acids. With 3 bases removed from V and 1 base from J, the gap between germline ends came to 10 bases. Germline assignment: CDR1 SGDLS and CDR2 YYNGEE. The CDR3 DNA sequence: TGTGCCAGCAGCGCCAACAGGGCGAACACTGAAGCTTTCTTT. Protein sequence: CASSANRANTEAFF.

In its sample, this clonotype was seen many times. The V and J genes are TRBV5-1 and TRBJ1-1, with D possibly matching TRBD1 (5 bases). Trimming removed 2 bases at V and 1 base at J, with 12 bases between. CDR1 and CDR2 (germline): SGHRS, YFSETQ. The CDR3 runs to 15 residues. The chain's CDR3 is CASSFSRGANTEAFF. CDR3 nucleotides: TGCGCCAGCAGCTTTAGCCGCGGGGCGAACACTGAAGCTTTCTTT.

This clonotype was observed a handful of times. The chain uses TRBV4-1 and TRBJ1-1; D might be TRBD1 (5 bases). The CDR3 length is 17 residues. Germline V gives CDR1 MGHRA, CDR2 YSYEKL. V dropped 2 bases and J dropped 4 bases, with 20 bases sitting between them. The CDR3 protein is CASSQPRGRGSGTEAFF. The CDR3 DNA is TGCGCCAGCAGCCAACCCCGAGGGAGGGGTTCGGGCACTGAAGCTTTCTTT.

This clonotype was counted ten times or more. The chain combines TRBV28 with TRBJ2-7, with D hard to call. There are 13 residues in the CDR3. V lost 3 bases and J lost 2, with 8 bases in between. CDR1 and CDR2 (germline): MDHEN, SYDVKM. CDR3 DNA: TGTGCCAGCAGTTTGGGTTCTCCCTACGAGCAGTACGTC. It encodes CASSLGSPYEQYV.